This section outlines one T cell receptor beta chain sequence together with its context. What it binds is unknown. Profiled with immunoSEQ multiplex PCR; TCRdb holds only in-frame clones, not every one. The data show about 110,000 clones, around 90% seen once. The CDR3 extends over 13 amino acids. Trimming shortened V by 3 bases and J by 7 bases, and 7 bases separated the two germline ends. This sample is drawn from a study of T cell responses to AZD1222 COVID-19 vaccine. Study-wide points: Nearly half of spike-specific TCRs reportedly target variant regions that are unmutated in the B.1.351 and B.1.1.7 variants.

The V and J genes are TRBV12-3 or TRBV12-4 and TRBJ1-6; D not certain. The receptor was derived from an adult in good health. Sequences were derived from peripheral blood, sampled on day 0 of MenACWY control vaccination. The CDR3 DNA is TGTGCCAGCAGTTTGGTCTCGAATTCACCCCTCCACTTT. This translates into CASSLVSNSPLHF.